This TCR beta chain was profiled in a study of cytomegalovirus exposure and HLA in healthy donors. Notes on the study in general: A later analysis associated under 20,000 TCR beta sequences with HLA alleles at a 0.05 false discovery rate. HLA restriction was apparent for most CMV-associated TCR beta chains in a later analysis. A later analysis reportedly identified an Asian-associated ancestry cluster as carrying fewer N-insertions than the roughly 720-donor mean.

This CDR3 has 15 residues. CDR1 is SGHNT and CDR2 is YYREEE in the germline V gene (reference sequence). V lost 1 base, J lost 4 bases, and 12 bases lay in between. Amplification used 60 Vbeta primers and 13 Jbeta primers. Sequenced by immunoSEQ multiplex PCR; TCRdb stores in-frame clones only, minus some. This table holds around 100,000 clones. A remark on this clone: The antigen remains unidentified.

The sample comprised PBMCs. The chain recombines TRBV5-4 with TRBJ1-3; D uncertain. The receptor was derived from a man under 40 in good health and CMV-seronegative. In nucleotides, the CDR3 is TGTGCCAGCAGCTTGCCCGAGGCTTTCGGAAACACCATATATTTT. This sequence encodes CASSLPEAFGNTIYF.